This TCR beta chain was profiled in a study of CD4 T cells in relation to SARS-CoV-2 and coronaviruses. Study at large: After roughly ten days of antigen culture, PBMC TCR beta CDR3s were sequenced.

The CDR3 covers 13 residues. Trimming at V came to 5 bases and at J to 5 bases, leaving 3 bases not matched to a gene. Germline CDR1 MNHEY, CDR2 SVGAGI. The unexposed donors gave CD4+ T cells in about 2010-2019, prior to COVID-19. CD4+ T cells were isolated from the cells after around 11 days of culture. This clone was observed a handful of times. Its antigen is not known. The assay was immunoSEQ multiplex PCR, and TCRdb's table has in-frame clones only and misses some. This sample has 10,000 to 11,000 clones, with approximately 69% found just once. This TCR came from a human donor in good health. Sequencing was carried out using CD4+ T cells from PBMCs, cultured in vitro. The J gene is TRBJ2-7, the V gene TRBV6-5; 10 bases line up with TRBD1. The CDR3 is CASSRQGAHEQYF. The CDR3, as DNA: TGTGCCAGCAGTCGACAGGGGGCCCACGAGCAGTACTTC.